This T cell receptor beta chain was recorded in a study of early T cells in non-severe SARS-CoV-2 infection. Each CDR3 protein is one row after TCRdb ran MiXCR on the 5' RACE reads. The repertoire includes about 90,000 distinct CDR3 sequences, about 15% of them detected once, and 5.5% to 8% sits in the top ten. The CDR3 length is 14 residues. V was pared by 4 bases and J by 8 bases, with 18 bases between. Germline CDR1 and CDR2: SGHKS and YYEKEE (reference sequence). The genes are TRBV5-5 and TRBJ1-2, with D perhaps TRBD1 (6 bases). This receptor was obtained from an adult who was a healthcare worker with PCR-confirmed SARS-CoV-2 infection or an uninfected control (not recorded which). Sequencing was done on a sample of whole blood. The CDR3: CASSLGAGSEGYTF. CDR3 nucleotides: TGTGCCAGCAGCCTGGGGGCAGGGAGCGAGGGCTACACCTTC.